This is a list of T cell receptor beta chains from one sample in a study of shared clonotypes between healthy human individuals. Profiled with immunoSEQ multiplex PCR; TCRdb holds only in-frame clones, not every one. The profile shows 450,000 to 600,000 clones, 70% to 85% of them singletons. The specimen sequenced was PBMCs. All receptors come from a woman between 35 and 50 years old in good health. Some clones in this sample may be carry-over from other donors' samples. The CDR3 runs from the conserved cysteine through the conserved F or W. Each record gives: V gene, clone size, D gene, J gene, CDR3 DNA, CDR3 protein. D genes are given only for firm matches. Part of the rows lack a size; the others show once, few, many or a class for expanded clones.

TRBV5-1	NA	TRBD1	TRBJ2-6	TGCGCCAGCAGCGCTGACAGGGCGGGCGTCCTGACTTTC	CASSADRAGVLTF
TRBV4-3	NA	TRBD1	TRBJ2-7	TGCGCCAGCAGCCATAACAGGGGGGAGTACGGGCAGTACTTC	CASSHNRGEYGQYF
TRBV13	NA	TRBD2	TRBJ2-3	TGTGCCAGCAGCTTAACTGGGCGAGGGAGGGACACAGATACGCAGTATTTT	CASSLTGRGRDTDTQYF
TRBV7-3	NA	NA	TRBJ2-1	TGTGCCAGCAGCTTTGACAGCCACAATGAGCAGTTCTTC	CASSFDSHNEQFF
TRBV27	NA	NA	TRBJ2-7	TGTGCCAGCAGTTTTGGTCCCGAGCAGTACTTC	CASSFGPEQYF
TRBV5-4	NA	NA	TRBJ2-1	TGTGCCAGCAGCCATCAGTCCTTTTTGGAGCAGTTCTTC	CASSHQSFLEQFF
TRBV20-1	few	NA	TRBJ1-1	TGCAGTACAGGGTTGTGGACTGAAGCTTTCTTT	CSTGLWTEAFF
TRBV4-1	NA	NA	TRBJ2-1	TGCGCCAGCAGCCCCCAGGCCTTACTAGGTGTGGCTGAGCAGTTCTTC	CASSPQALLGVAEQFF
TRBV2	once	NA	TRBJ2-2	TGTGCCAGCAGTGTGGGGCCGAACACCGGGGAGCTGTTTTTT	CASSVGPNTGELFF
TRBV27	many	NA	TRBJ1-4	TGTGCCAGCAGTTTTGGTCCGGGAAAGAAACTGTTTTTT	CASSFGPGKKLFF
TRBV10-3	once	TRBD1	TRBJ1-2	TGTGCCATCAGCTCCCAGGGACAGGGTTTCTATGGCTACACCTTC	CAISSQGQGFYGYTF
TRBV7-9	NA	NA	TRBJ2-5	TGTGCCAGCAGCTTAGGCCCGGGGGCCCAAGAGACCCAGTACTTC	CASSLGPGAQETQYF
TRBV7-9	NA	TRBD2	TRBJ2-1	TGTGCCAGCAGCCCGAGCGGGAGCTCCTACAATGAGCAGTTCTTC	CASSPSGSSYNEQFF
TRBV18	NA	NA	TRBJ1-1	TGTGCCAGCTCACCACCGTCTCGACTGATGAACACTGAAGCTTTCTTT	CASSPPSRLMNTEAFF
TRBV10-3	NA	TRBD2	TRBJ2-3	TGTGCCATCAGTGAGGGGACTAGCGGGTTCACAGATACGCAGTATTTT	CAISEGTSGFTDTQYF
TRBV27	NA	NA	TRBJ2-2	TGTGCCAGCAGTTACGGGAAGAACACCGGGGAGCTGTTTTTT	CASSYGKNTGELFF
TRBV18	NA	TRBD1	TRBJ1-1	TGTGCCAGCTCTCGGGACAGAGGCACTGAAGCTTTCTTT	CASSRDRGTEAFF
TRBV5-1	NA	TRBD2	TRBJ2-1	TGCGCCAGCAGCTTGAGGGTTAGCGGGAGGGCCGGGAATGAGCAGTTCTTC	CASSLRVSGRAGNEQFF
TRBV21-1	NA	NA	TRBJ2-7	TGTGCCAGCAGCTATCCGGCGGGTGCCACTACCTACGAGCAGTACTTC	CASSYPAGATTYEQYF
TRBV28	many	NA	TRBJ1-5	TGTGCCTCGGCCACAGCCGGGGCCCAGCATTTT	CASATAGAQHF
TRBV19	few	NA	TRBJ2-7	TGTGCCAGTAGTAGAGACTACACCTACGAGCAGTACTTC	CASSRDYTYEQYF
TRBV28	few	NA	TRBJ2-7	TGTGCCACCCGCCGGTCGGACGAGCAGTACTTC	CATRRSDEQYF
TRBV6-4	NA	TRBD1	TRBJ2-3	TGTGCCAGCAGTGACTTTACAGGGGGCGCAGATACGCAGTATTTT	CASSDFTGGADTQYF
TRBV6-6	NA	NA	TRBJ1-5	TGTGCCAGCAGGTCAGGGGGCAATCAGCCCCAGCATTTT	CASRSGGNQPQHF
TRBV28	NA	TRBD1	TRBJ1-2	TGTGCCAGCACTCCGGGACAGTCATTTTATGGCTACACCTTC	CASTPGQSFYGYTF
TRBV19	once	TRBD1	TRBJ2-7	TGTGCCAGTAGTACTTCAGGGGGCGCGTCCTACGAGCAGTACTTC	CASSTSGGASYEQYF
TRBV7-9	few	NA	TRBJ2-1	TGTGCCAGCAGCTTAAGAGGGGACATCTCCTACAATGAGCAGTTCTTC	CASSLRGDISYNEQFF
TRBV10-3	NA	NA	TRBJ2-5	TGTGCCAGCGGGACAACCCAAGAGACCCAGTACTTC	CASGTTQETQYF
TRBV4-1	once	NA	TRBJ2-5	TGCGCCAGCAGCCATGGGGACTTGTCAGGGGGAGAGACCCAGTACTTC	CASSHGDLSGGETQYF
TRBV19	once	TRBD1	TRBJ1-1	TGTGCCAGTAGCACAGGGGCTCGGGACACTGAAGCTTTCTTT	CASSTGARDTEAFF
TRBV4-2	NA	TRBD1	TRBJ1-2	TGTGCCAGCAGCCAGTCTACAGGGGTAGGGAGCTATGGCTACACCTTC	CASSQSTGVGSYGYTF
TRBV27	few	NA	TRBJ1-5	TGTGCCAGCAGTTTACGGGCTGGCAATCAGCCCCAGCATTTT	CASSLRAGNQPQHF
TRBV19	NA	NA	TRBJ2-3	TGTGCTACGGGTCGTTGGGCAGAAAATACGCAGTATTTT	CATGRWAENTQYF
TRBV9	NA	NA	TRBJ1-3	TGTGCCAGCAGCGCGGGGGAGGGATTCCCTGGAAACACCATATATTTT	CASSAGEGFPGNTIYF
TRBV2	NA	NA	TRBJ2-7	TGTGCCAGCAGTCCCCAGGGGTTCGAGCAGTACTTC	CASSPQGFEQYF
TRBV29-1	NA	TRBD2	TRBJ2-7	TGCAGCGTTGTCTTGGCGGGAGAAGGCTACGAGCAGTACTTC	CSVVLAGEGYEQYF
TRBV9	once	TRBD2	TRBJ2-1	TGTGCCAGCAGCGTAGCGGCTAGCGGATACTCCTACAATGAGCAGTTCTTC	CASSVAASGYSYNEQFF
TRBV9	NA	NA	TRBJ1-3	TGTGCCAGCAGCGACCACCAACATTGGGGACCCAGCTCTGGAAACACCATATATTTT	CASSDHQHWGPSSGNTIYF
TRBV5-6	NA	TRBD2	TRBJ2-1	TGTGCCAGCAGCTTCAGCGGGAGCCTGGAGTTCTTC	CASSFSGSLEFF
TRBV28	once	NA	TRBJ2-5	TGTGCCAGCAGTTTTATCGGCAGGGCTTCGGGGGAGCAGTACTTC	CASSFIGRASGEQYF
TRBV4-3	NA	NA	TRBJ1-6	TGCGCCAGCAGCCGAACCAGGAGCTCCTATAATTCACCCCTCCACTTT	CASSRTRSSYNSPLHF
TRBV28	few	TRBD2	TRBJ2-1	TGTGCCAGCAGCTCTAAGAGCGGGCTAGCGGTAGTCAATGAGCAGTTCTTC	CASSSKSGLAVVNEQFF
TRBV14	NA	NA	TRBJ2-7	TGTGCCAGCAGCCAAAATCGTGATCCACAGTACTTC	CASSQNRDPQYF
TRBV10-3	few	NA	TRBJ1-2	TGTGCCAGCAGTCCTTCTCCCAACTATGGCTACACCTTC	CASSPSPNYGYTF
TRBV6-1	NA	NA	TRBJ2-5	TGTGCCAGCAGTGAATCGGGCCCGGGGACCCAGTACTTC	CASSESGPGTQYF
TRBV6-1	NA	NA	TRBJ1-3	TGTGCCAGCAGTGGGACACCTGGAAACACCATATATTTT	CASSGTPGNTIYF
TRBV27	NA	NA	TRBJ1-3	TGTGCCAGCAGCTCACCCAACAGGGAAGGGGGAAACACCATATATTTT	CASSSPNREGGNTIYF
TRBV27	NA	NA	TRBJ1-1	TGTGCCAGCAGTTTATCTGCAGGACCGAACACTGAAGCTTTCTTT	CASSLSAGPNTEAFF
TRBV6-6	NA	NA	TRBJ1-2	TGTGCCAGCAGTTACACAGGGAACTATGGCTACACCTTC	CASSYTGNYGYTF
TRBV4-3	NA	NA	TRBJ2-5	TGCGCCAGCAGCCAAGACTGGGTCGGGAGTGGAGAGACCCAGTACTTC	CASSQDWVGSGETQYF
TRBV19	NA	NA	TRBJ2-7	TGTGCCAGTAGTATCTCTTGGGACACCTACTCCTACGAGCAGTACTTC	CASSISWDTYSYEQYF
TRBV29-1	once	TRBD1	TRBJ1-1	TGCAGCGTTGAAAACAGGGGAGGTGTCACTGAAGCTTTCTTT	CSVENRGGVTEAFF
TRBV10-1	NA	NA	TRBJ1-4	TGCGCCAGCAGTGAGTCCCGTAATGAAAAACTGTTTTTT	CASSESRNEKLFF